This T cell receptor beta chain is from a study of T cells in localized non-small cell lung cancer. CDR1 is MDHEN and CDR2 is SYDVKM in the germline V gene. The V end lost 1 base, the J end lost 1 base, and 8 bases lay between the germline ends. This CDR3 is 14 amino acids long. Sequencing used immunoSEQ multiplex PCR; TCRdb keeps in-frame clones, though not all of them. The sample includes some 5,000 clones, roughly 29% of them seen just once. Study-wide findings and caveats: Adjacent uninvolved lung had the highest clonality, suggesting focused antigen responses. Density of T cells in blood, when higher, went with longer overall survival. Adjacent lung tissue had a median about 58 of the top 100 clones found in the tumor. Heterogeneity within the tumor remains possible, as just one region underwent sequencing.

As concerns this clone: Its cognate antigen is unknown.

The source material was lung tumor tissue, sampled before any cancer treatment. This sequence joins TRBV28 and TRBJ2-7, with D possibly TRBD2 on 6 matching bases. The receptor was derived from a man aged 40-75 years with stage II lung adenocarcinoma. The CDR3 here is CASSLYGGSYEQYF. CDR3 in DNA: TGTGCCAGCAGTTTATACGGGGGATCCTACGAGCAGTACTTC.